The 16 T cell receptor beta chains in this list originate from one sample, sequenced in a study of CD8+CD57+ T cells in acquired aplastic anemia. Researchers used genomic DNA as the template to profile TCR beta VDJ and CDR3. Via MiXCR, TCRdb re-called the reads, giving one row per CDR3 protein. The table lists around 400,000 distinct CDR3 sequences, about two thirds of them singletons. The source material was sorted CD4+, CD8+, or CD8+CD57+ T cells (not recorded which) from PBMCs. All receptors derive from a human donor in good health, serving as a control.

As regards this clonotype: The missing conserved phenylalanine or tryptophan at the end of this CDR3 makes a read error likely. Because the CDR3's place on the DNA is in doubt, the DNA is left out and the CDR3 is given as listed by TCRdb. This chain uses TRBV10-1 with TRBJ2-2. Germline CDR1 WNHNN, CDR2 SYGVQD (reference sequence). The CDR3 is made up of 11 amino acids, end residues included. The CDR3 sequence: CVSTIDRGAVV.

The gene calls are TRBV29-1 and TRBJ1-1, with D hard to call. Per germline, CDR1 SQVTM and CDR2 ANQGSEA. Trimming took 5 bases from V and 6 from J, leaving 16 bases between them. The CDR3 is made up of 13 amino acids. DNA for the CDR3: TGCAGCGTTAGAGATCAGGCTGACGCTGAAGCTTTCTTT. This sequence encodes CSVRDQADAEAFF. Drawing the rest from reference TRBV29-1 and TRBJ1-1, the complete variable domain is SAVISQKPSRDICQRGTSLTIQCQVDSQVTMMFWYRQQPGQSLTLIATANQGSEATYESGFVIDKFPISRPNLTFSTLTVSNMSPEDSSIYLCSVRDQADAEAFFGQGTRLTVV.

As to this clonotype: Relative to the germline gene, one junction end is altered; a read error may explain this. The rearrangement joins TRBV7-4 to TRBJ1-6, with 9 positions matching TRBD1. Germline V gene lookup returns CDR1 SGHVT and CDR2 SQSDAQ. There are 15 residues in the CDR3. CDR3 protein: CASSFGDRANSPHHF. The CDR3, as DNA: TGTGCCAGCAGCTTTGGGGACAGGGCTAATTCACCCCACCACTTT.

The CDR3 DNA sequence: TGTGCCAGCAGCTTCCGGACAGTCAATCAGCCCCAGCATTTT. This gives the protein CASSFRTVNQPQHF. The rearrangement uses TRBV5-5 and TRBJ1-5; a weak D match, TRBD1 (6 bases). The germline V gene has CDR1 SGHKS and CDR2 YYEKEE (reference sequence). The CDR3 has 14 residues. V lost 2 bases to trimming and J lost 3 bases, with 9 bases between them.

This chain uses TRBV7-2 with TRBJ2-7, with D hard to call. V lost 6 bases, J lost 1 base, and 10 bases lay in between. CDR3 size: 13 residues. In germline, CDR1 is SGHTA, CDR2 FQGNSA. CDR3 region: CASSEDKSYEQYF. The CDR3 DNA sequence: TGTGCCAGCAGTGAAGACAAGTCCTACGAGCAGTACTTC.

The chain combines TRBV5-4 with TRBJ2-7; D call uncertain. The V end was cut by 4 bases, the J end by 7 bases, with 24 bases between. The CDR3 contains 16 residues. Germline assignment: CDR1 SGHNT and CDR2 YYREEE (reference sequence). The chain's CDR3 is CASSLNDKVLYCEQYF. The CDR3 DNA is TGTGCCAGCAGCCTCAACGATAAGGTGCTCTATTGTGAGCAGTACTTC.

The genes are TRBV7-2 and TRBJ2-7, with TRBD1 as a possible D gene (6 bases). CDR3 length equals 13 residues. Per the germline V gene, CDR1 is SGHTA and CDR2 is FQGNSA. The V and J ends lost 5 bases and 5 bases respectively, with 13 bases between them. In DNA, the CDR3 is TGTGCCAGCAGCGTAGACGGGGACAACGAGCAGTACTTC. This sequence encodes CASSVDGDNEQYF.

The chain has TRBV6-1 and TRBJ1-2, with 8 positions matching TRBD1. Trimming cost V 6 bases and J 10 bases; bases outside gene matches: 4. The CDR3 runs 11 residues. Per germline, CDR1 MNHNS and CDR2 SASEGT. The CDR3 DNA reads TGTGCCAGCAGCCCAGGGGGCGACTACACCTTC. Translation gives CASSPGGDYTF.

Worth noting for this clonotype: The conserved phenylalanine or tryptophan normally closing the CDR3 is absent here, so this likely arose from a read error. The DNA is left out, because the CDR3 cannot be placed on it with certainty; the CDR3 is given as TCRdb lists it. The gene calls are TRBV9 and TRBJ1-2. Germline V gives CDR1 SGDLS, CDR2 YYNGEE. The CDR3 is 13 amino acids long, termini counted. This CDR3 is CASSLFRYSGVSI.

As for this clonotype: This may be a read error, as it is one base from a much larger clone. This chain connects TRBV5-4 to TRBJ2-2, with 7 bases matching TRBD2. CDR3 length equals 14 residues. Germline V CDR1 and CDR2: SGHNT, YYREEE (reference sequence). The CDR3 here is CASSLGEGLGELSF. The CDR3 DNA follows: TGTGCCAGCAGCTTGGGGGAGGGGTTGGGGGAGCTGTCTTTT.

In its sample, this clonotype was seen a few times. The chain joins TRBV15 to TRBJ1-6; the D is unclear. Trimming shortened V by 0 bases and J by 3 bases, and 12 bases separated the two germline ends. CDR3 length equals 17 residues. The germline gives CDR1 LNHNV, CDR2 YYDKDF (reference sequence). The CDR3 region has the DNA TGTGCCACCAGCAGAGATAGGGCGACGGGCTATAATTCACCCCTCCACTTT. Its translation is CATSRDRATGYNSPLHF.

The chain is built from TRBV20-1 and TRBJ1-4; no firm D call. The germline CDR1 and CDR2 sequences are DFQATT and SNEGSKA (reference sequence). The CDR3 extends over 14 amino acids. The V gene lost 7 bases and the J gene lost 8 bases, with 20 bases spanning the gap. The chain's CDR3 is CSVRDTGNNEKLFF. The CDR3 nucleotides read TGCAGTGTGAGGGATACGGGGAATAACGAAAAACTGTTTTTT.

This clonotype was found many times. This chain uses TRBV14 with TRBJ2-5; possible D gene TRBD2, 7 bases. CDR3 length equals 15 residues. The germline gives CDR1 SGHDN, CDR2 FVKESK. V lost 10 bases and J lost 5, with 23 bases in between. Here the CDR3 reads CANPIGGGRGETQYF. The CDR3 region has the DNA TGTGCCAACCCAATCGGCGGGGGCCGGGGGGAGACCCAGTACTTC.

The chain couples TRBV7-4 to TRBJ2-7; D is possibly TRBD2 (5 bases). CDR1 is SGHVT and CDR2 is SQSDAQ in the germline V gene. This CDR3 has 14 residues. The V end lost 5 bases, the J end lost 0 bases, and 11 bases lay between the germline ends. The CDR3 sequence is CASSQGLDSYEQYF. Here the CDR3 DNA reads TGTGCCAGCAGCCAAGGACTCGACTCCTACGAGCAGTACTTC.

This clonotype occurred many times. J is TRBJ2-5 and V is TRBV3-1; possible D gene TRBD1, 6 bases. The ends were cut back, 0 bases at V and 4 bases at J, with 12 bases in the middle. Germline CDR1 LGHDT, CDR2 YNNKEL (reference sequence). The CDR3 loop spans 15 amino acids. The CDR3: CASSQDGGQGETQYF. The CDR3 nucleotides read TGTGCCAGCAGCCAAGATGGGGGCCAGGGAGAGACCCAGTACTTC.

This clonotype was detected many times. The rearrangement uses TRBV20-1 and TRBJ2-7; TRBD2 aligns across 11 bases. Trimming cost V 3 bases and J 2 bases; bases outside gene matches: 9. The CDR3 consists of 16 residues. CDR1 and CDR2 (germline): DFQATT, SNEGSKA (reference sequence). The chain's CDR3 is CSASILAGAATYEQYF. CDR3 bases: TGCAGTGCTAGCATACTAGCGGGGGCCGCGACCTACGAGCAGTACTTC.